The clone carrying this TCR beta chain came up a few times. The antigen is not known. Every bit of the isolated RNA underwent reverse transcription, so sequencing read expressed TCRB transcripts. The table came from immunoSEQ multiplex PCR; TCRdb's copy has only in-frame clones and leaves some out. The sample holds approximately 150,000 clones, approximately 9% seen once. These data are taken from a study of beta chain features in type 1 diabetes. Study outcomes and limitations: PCR might preferentially amplify shorter templates, equally in patients and controls.

This CDR3 has 13 residues. Trimming took off 4 bases at V and 5 bases at J, with 14 bases between the two ends. CDR1 is GTSNPN and CDR2 is SVGIG in the germline V gene (reference sequence). Purities in excess of 95% were seen in all sorted populations. The rearrangement joins TRBV30 to TRBJ1-1; tentative D call: TRBD1 (6 bases). The receptor was derived from a woman younger than 35 in good health. Material for sequencing was central memory CD4+ T cells from blood. This CDR3 reads CAWTIGTSTEAFF. The CDR3 nucleotides read TGTGCCTGGACAATCGGGACAAGTACTGAAGCTTTCTTT.